Listed below are T cell receptor beta chains from one sample, sequenced in a study of OX40 agonist ivuxolimab in advanced cancers. Sequencing used immunoSEQ multiplex PCR; TCRdb keeps in-frame clones, though not all of them. Among about 49,000 clones, 60% to 80% were seen once, and the ten largest hold over 7%. The sequencing here drew on CD4+ or CD8+ T cells sorted from blood, taken in a trial of the OX40 agonist ivuxolimab. The receptors shown here come from an adult with an advanced solid tumor such as melanoma, head and neck, liver or kidney cancer. Each CDR3 is given with its conserved first and last residue. Each record gives: V gene, D gene, clone size, J gene, CDR3 protein, CDR3 DNA. The D gene is left open where the match is weak. Size is stated for part of the rows, as once, few or many counts, or as a class when the clone is expanded.

TRBV6-1	-	-	TRBJ2-7	CASSNRGYEQYF	TGTGCCAGCAGCAACCGGGGGTACGAGCAGTACTTC
TRBV11-2	-	-	TRBJ1-1	CASSFSGAGLAEAFF	TGTGCCAGCAGCTTTTCTGGAGCTGGATTGGCTGAAGCTTTCTTT
TRBV5-5	-	-	TRBJ2-1	CASSLAGSGEQFF	TGTGCCAGCAGCTTGGCAGGGAGCGGTGAGCAGTTCTTC
TRBV7-9	-	-	TRBJ2-5	CASSLGVAETQYF	TGTGCCAGCAGCTTAGGGGTAGCCGAGACCCAGTACTTC
TRBV30	TRBD1	-	TRBJ1-2	CAWTMTGGRVDYGYTF	TGTGCCTGGACCATGACAGGGGGCCGGGTCGACTATGGCTACACCTTC
TRBV7-9	-	once	TRBJ2-4	CASSSLVDIQYF	TGTGCCAGCAGCTCCCTTGTGGACATTCAGTACTTC
TRBV19	TRBD2	once	TRBJ2-5	CASSARRGSGSETQYF	TGTGCCAGTAGTGCCCGGCGGGGGAGCGGGAGTGAGACCCAGTACTTC
TRBV5-1	-	-	TRBJ1-2	CASSGGLRAPGDYGYTF	TGCGCCAGCAGCGGAGGCCTCCGGGCCCCAGGGGACTATGGCTACACCTTC
TRBV4-2	TRBD2	-	TRBJ2-1	CASSQLPQTSGSVYNEQFF	TGTGCCAGCAGCCAGCTTCCCCAAACTAGCGGGAGTGTGTACAATGAGCAGTTCTTC
TRBV10-3	-	few	TRBJ1-5	CAISVELRQPQHF	TGTGCCATCAGTGTGGAATTAAGGCAGCCCCAGCATTTT
TRBV10-3	TRBD1	-	TRBJ1-1	CAISAAGQGATEAFF	TGTGCCATCAGTGCCGCTGGACAGGGGGCCACTGAAGCTTTCTTT
TRBV2	TRBD1	few	TRBJ2-5	CASSVGTGRETQYF	TGTGCCAGCAGTGTTGGGACAGGGAGGGAGACCCAGTACTTC
TRBV6-1	-	few	TRBJ2-7	CASSEPPGPYEQYF	TGTGCCAGCTCAGAACCCCCAGGGCCTTACGAGCAGTACTTC
TRBV28	-	few	TRBJ2-7	CASSSPYEQYF	TGTGCCAGCAGTTCCCCTTACGAGCAGTACTTC
TRBV12-5	TRBD2	-	TRBJ2-5	CASGLGKMTSGQETQYF	TGTGCTAGTGGTTTGGGAAAAATGACTAGCGGACAAGAGACCCAGTACTTC
TRBV11-2	TRBD2	once	TRBJ2-1	CASSFQVTSGPHNEQFF	TGTGCCAGCAGCTTCCAAGTGACTAGCGGGCCTCACAATGAGCAGTTCTTC
TRBV7-9	-	-	TRBJ2-7	CASSRDTGNEQYF	TGTGCCAGCAGCCGAGACACAGGGAACGAGCAGTACTTC
TRBV10-1	-	-	TRBJ2-1	CASRDEQFF	TGCGCCAGCAGAGATGAGCAGTTCTTC
TRBV4-3	-	medium-sized	TRBJ1-2	CASSQEITAPEYGYTF	TGCGCCAGCAGCCAAGAAATAACCGCCCCGGAGTATGGCTACACCTTC
TRBV9	TRBD2	-	TRBJ2-1	CASSVQAGARNEQFF	TGTGCCAGCAGCGTACAAGCGGGAGCACGGAATGAGCAGTTCTTC
TRBV7-2	-	-	TRBJ1-4	CASSSEQVYNEKLFF	TGTGCCAGCAGCTCGGAACAGGTGTATAATGAAAAACTGTTTTTT